The 16 T cell receptor beta chains presented below share a single source sample, sequenced in a study of cytomegalovirus exposure and HLA in healthy donors. Primers: 60 Vbeta forward and 13 Jbeta reverse. Produced via immunoSEQ multiplex PCR; TCRdb's table is partial and in-frame only. The data hold some 150,000 clones, with roughly 83% observed a single time. Specimen: PBMCs. Source of these receptors: a woman aged 18 to 35 in good health and CMV-seronegative.

This clone was detected a few times. The chain couples TRBV6-1 to TRBJ2-2; 13 positions match TRBD2. Germline trimming cut 6 bases from V and 3 bases from J; bases unmatched to any gene: 1. The CDR3 totals 15 residues. Germline CDR1 reads MNHNS; CDR2 reads SASEGT. The CDR3 reads CASRGLAGDTGELFF. The CDR3 DNA reads TGTGCCAGCAGAGGACTAGCGGGGGACACCGGGGAGCTGTTTTTT.

This clone was detected only a few times. This sequence joins TRBV12-5 and TRBJ2-7; weak D call: TRBD2 (6 bases). This CDR3 comprises 13 residues. Germline V lookup: CDR1 LGHNT, CDR2 FRNRAP. Trimming pared 6 bases from V and 2 bases from J, leaving 11 bases between. CDR3 protein: CASGGLLAYEQYF. The CDR3 bases are TGTGCTAGTGGGGGACTGTTAGCCTACGAGCAGTACTTC. The full variable domain, in which reference TRBV12-5 and TRBJ2-7 provide the parts outside the CDR3, is DARVTQTPRHKVTEMGQEVTMRCQPILGHNTVFWYRQTMMQGLELLAYFRNRAPLDDSGMPKDRFSAEMPDATLATLKIQPSEPRDSAVYFCASGGLLAYEQYFGPGTRLTVT.

This chain uses TRBV2 with TRBJ2-7, with 11 bases lining up with TRBD1. The V gene end was trimmed by 6 bases and the J gene end by 4 bases; junction bases not matched to a gene: 8. The CDR3 totals 15 residues. Germline assignment: CDR1 SNHLY and CDR2 FYNNEI. CDR3 residues: CASSGAGTGGYEQYF. CDR3 DNA: TGTGCCAGCAGCGGAGCCGGGACAGGGGGGTACGAGCAGTACTTC.

The chain is built from TRBV6-1 and TRBJ1-5; the D gene is possibly TRBD1 (5 bases). Germline V gives CDR1 MNHNS, CDR2 SASEGT. CDR3 length: 15 residues. With 3 bases removed from V and 4 bases from J, the gap between germline ends came to 13 bases. The CDR3 DNA sequence: TGTGCCAGCAGTGAGGGGGGGAGTTGGAATCAGCCCCAGCATTTT. It specifies CASSEGGSWNQPQHF.

This clone showed up just a few times. The gene calls are TRBV10-2 and TRBJ2-5; 7 nucleotides match TRBD1. CDR3 length: 13 amino acids. V lost 3 bases and J lost 7; bases outside the gene matches: 5. CDR1 WSHSY and CDR2 SAAADI come from the germline V gene. CDR3 amino acids: CASSEQGMGTQYF. As DNA, the CDR3 is TGCGCCAGCAGTGAACAGGGGATGGGGACCCAGTACTTC.

The table lists this clone with a few counts. This chain's CDR3 is CASSPGSSLYTF. Written as DNA, the CDR3 is TGTGCCAGTAGTCCGGGTTCATCTCTCTACACCTTC. The chain carries TRBV19 and TRBJ1-2; no definite D call. CDR1 and CDR2 (germline): LNHDA, SQIVND (reference sequence). The CDR3 has 12 residues. Trimming stripped 5 bases from V and 10 bases from J, with 14 bases between.

This chain connects TRBV5-1 to TRBJ1-6, with 8 bases fitting TRBD1. Per germline, CDR1 SGHRS and CDR2 YFSETQ. The CDR3 is made up of 16 amino acids. V dropped 2 bases and J dropped 10; count of bases not matched to a gene: 11. Here the CDR3 DNA reads TGCGCCAGCAGCTTAAATGGACAGGGTAGCCAGTCACCCCTCCACTTT. This translates into CASSLNGQGSQSPLHF. Variable domain in full (rest from reference TRBV5-1 and TRBJ1-6): KAGVTQTPRYLIKTRGQQVTLSCSPISGHRSVSWYQQTPGQGLQFLFEYFSETQRNKGNFPGRFSGRQFSNSRSEMNVSTLELGDSALYLCASSLNGQGSQSPLHFGNGTRLTVT.

The chain combines TRBV18 with TRBJ2-3, with D unclear. CDR1 KGHSH and CDR2 LQKENI come from the germline V gene. Trimming cost V 3 bases and J 2 bases, with 12 bases left between them. The CDR3 is 15 amino acids. This chain's CDR3 is CASSPLDSPTDTQYF. CDR3 coding DNA: TGTGCCAGCTCACCCCTAGACTCCCCCACAGATACGCAGTATTTT.

The V gene is TRBV10-1, the J gene TRBJ1-6, with D unclear. With 0 bases removed from V and 7 bases from J, the gap between germline ends came to 10 bases. Germline V gene data show CDR1 as WNHNN and CDR2 as SYGVQD (reference sequence). CDR3 length: 15 amino acids. The CDR3: CASSESSRPNSPLHF. DNA for the CDR3: TGCGCCAGCAGTGAGTCGAGCCGTCCAAATTCACCCCTCCACTTT.

This chain uses TRBV7-9 with TRBJ2-3, with 9 bases aligning to TRBD2. The CDR3 has 17 amino acids. V lost 2 bases to trimming and J lost 3 bases; unmatched junction nucleotides: 9. Germline V CDR1 and CDR2: SEHNR, FQNEAQ (reference sequence). CDR3 nucleotide sequence: TGTGCCAGCAGCTTACCGAATAGCGGGGGAGGAACAGATACGCAGTATTTT. It specifies CASSLPNSGGGTDTQYF.

This chain joins TRBV4-1 and TRBJ2-2, with D perhaps matching TRBD2 (6 bases). V lost 4 bases to trimming and J lost 2 bases, with 17 bases between them. This CDR3 has 17 residues. Germline V CDR1 and CDR2: MGHRA, YSYEKL. The CDR3 bases are TGCGCCAGCAGCCCAAGAGTGGAGGGTTCTAACACCGGGGAGCTGTTTTTT. It codes for CASSPRVEGSNTGELFF.

The V call is TRBV5-1, the J call TRBJ1-1, with 9 bases fitting TRBD1. The CDR3 loop spans 13 amino acids. Germline values: CDR1 SGHRS, CDR2 YFSETQ. The V and J ends lost 7 bases and 5 bases, in that order; junction bases with no gene match: 6. The CDR3 region has the DNA TGCGCCAGCTCCCGGACAGGGGAAACTGAAGCTTTCTTT. Translating gives CASSRTGETEAFF.

This clone was seen a few times. The chain has TRBV9 and TRBJ2-1; D gene unclear. The CDR3 has 16 amino acids. V lost 3 bases and J lost 2, with 15 bases in between. Germline CDR1 is SGDLS and CDR2 is YYNGEE. The chain's CDR3 is CASSARFYSTYNEQFF. CDR3 coding DNA: TGTGCCAGCAGCGCGAGATTCTACTCAACCTACAATGAGCAGTTCTTC.

In the case of this clone: The junction departs from germline at one end; a sequencing error may be responsible. This sequence joins TRBV6-1 and TRBJ2-7; the D gene is possibly TRBD1 (5 bases). Germline values: CDR1 MNHNS, CDR2 SASEGT. This CDR3 has 12 amino acids. CDR3 bases: TGTGCCAGCAGTGAAATCGACAGCGATCCGATTTTC. The encoded protein is CASSEIDSDPIF.

The chain couples TRBV2 to TRBJ2-5; 8 bases are a match to TRBD1. This CDR3 has 14 amino acids. Germline values: CDR1 SNHLY, CDR2 FYNNEI. V trimming: 5 bases; J trimming: 5 bases; junction bases outside the gene matches: 7. In DNA form, the CDR3 reads TGTGCCAGCAGTAAGGACAGGGTGGGGGAGACCCAGTACTTC. It codes for CASSKDRVGETQYF. The full variable domain, in which reference TRBV2 and TRBJ2-5 provide the parts outside the CDR3, is EPEVTQTPSHQVTQMGQEVILRCVPISNHLYFYWYRQILGQKVEFLVSFYNNEISEKSEIFDDQFSVERPDGSNFTLKIRSTKLEDSAMYFCASSKDRVGETQYFGPGTRLLVL.

The rearrangement uses TRBV19 and TRBJ2-7; TRBD1 matches 7 bases. Germline V gives CDR1 LNHDA, CDR2 SQIVND (reference sequence). The CDR3 is 15 residues long. With 3 bases clipped from V and 6 bases from J, the junction kept 11 bases outside the gene matches. The CDR3 DNA reads TGTGCCAGTAGTATGATAGGGGGCGCAATTGGCGAGCAGTACTTC. It translates to CASSMIGGAIGEQYF.